This TCR beta chain comes out of a study of cytomegalovirus exposure and HLA in healthy donors. Study-wide findings and caveats: Later findings reportedly placed an Asian-associated ancestry cluster below the approximately 650-donor mean for N-insertions.

With regard to this clone: Its antigen is as yet unknown.

Trimming stripped 1 base from V and 1 base from J, with 19 bases between. This CDR3 comprises 18 residues. Looked up from germline, CDR1 is MGHRA and CDR2 is YSYEKL. PCR involved 60 Vbeta and 13 Jbeta primers. The repertoire was sequenced with immunoSEQ multiplex PCR; TCRdb's copy has only in-frame clones and lacks some. Of about 140,000 clones listed, 75% to 90% are singletons. The sequence derives from a man in his forties or fifties in good health and CMV-seronegative. The sequenced sample was PBMCs. The chain combines TRBV4-1 with TRBJ1-1; D may be TRBD1 (6 bases). CDR3 coding DNA: TGCGCCAGCAGCCAAGGAGCCCGACAGGTTCGAGGGAACACTGAAGCTTTCTTT. It is translated as CASSQGARQVRGNTEAFF.